This TCR beta chain emerged from a study of PD-1 blockade in classical Hodgkin lymphoma. The germline V gene has CDR1 SGHTA and CDR2 FQGTGA. This CDR3 is built from 12 residues. V was pared by 4 bases and J by 5 bases, with 5 bases between. Findings and caveats of the study: The CD4+ diversity rise by C4D1 was clearest in complete responders. Patients starting nivolumab less than 1 year after ASCT had lower diversity and were excluded from later analyses.

Time point defined: cycle 4 day 1 (C4D1), after five to seven weeks of nivolumab. Relapses following autologous stem cell transplantation were seen in all patients, with brentuximab vedotin exposure varying. The table came from immunoSEQ multiplex PCR; TCRdb's copy has only in-frame clones and leaves some out. The sample comprises more than 30,000 clones, more than 60% of which are singletons, and around 9.8% rests with the top ten. Concerning this clone itself: Its antigen is unidentified.

V usage is TRBV7-3 and J usage is TRBJ2-2; D is unresolved. Material: peripheral blood mononuclear cells (PBMCs), obtained before the fourth cycle of nivolumab. This clonotype originated in a human donor with classical Hodgkin lymphoma. CDR3 sequence reads: CASSSGTGELFF. In DNA, the CDR3 is TGTGCCAGCAGCTCGGGTACCGGGGAGCTGTTTTTT.